What follows is one TCR beta chain and its context. As yet, its antigen is unknown. These data are taken from a study of cytomegalovirus exposure and HLA in healthy donors. Study-wide background: HLA-typed donors contributed 65 million to 85 million unique TCRs, which were held in an early data release.

Primers: 60 Vbeta forward and 13 Jbeta reverse. Clones were sequenced by immunoSEQ multiplex PCR, and TCRdb holds only the in-frame ones, with some missing. The sample carries about 97,000 clones, 55% to 80% recorded once. Whole-study findings and limits: Analysis was performed later, and it showed HLA-associated TCR beta chains to be more clonally expanded than equally common others. Segments of the TCR beta V type were, in most cases, productive about 90% or about 30% of the time in an earlier analysis. Reports described diagnosis of cytomegalovirus status by the classifier as highly specific and sensitive.

Sequenced input: PBMCs. This sequence originates from a middle-aged man in good health and CMV-seronegative.

The CDR3 nucleotides read TGTGCAAGTCGCTCCCACAGGGGTAGCAATCAGCCCCAGCATTTT. Translation gives CASRSHRGSNQPQHF. The chain joins TRBV12-2 to TRBJ1-5; whether TRBD1, the table's D call, matches the DNA was not checked. TRBV12-2 is an annotated pseudogene. The CDR3 is 15 amino acids.